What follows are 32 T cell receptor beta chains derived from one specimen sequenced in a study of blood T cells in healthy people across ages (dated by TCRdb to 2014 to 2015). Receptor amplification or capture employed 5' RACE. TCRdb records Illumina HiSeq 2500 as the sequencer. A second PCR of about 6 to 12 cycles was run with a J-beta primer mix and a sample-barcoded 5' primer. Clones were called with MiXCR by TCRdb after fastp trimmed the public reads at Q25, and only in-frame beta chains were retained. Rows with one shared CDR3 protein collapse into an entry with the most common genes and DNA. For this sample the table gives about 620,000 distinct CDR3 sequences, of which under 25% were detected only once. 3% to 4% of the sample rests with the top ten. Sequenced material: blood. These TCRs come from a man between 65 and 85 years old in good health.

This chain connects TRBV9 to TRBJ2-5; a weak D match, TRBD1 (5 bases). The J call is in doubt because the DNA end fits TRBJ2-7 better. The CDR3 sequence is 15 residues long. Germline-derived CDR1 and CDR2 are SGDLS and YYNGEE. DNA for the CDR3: TGTGCCAGCAGCGTAGGCCAGGGTGTAGGATACGAGCAGTACTTC. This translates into CASSVGQGVGYEQYF.

The CDR3 coding sequence is TGTGCCAGCACTGAAAGGGGGTTTGGCTATGGCTACACCTTC. It codes for CASTERGFGYGYTF. This chain joins TRBV28 and TRBJ1-2, with a possible D match to TRBD1 (6 bases). Looked up from germline, CDR1 is MDHEN and CDR2 is SYDVKM. The CDR3 consists of 14 residues. V was clipped by 7 bases and J by 4 bases, with 16 bases between them.

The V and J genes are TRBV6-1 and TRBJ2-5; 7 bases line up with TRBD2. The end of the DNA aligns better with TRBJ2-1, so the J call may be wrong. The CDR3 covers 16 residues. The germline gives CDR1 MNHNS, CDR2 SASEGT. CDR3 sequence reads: CASSLSWGGMANEQFF. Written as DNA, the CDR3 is TGTGCCAGCAGCCTCTCCTGGGGGGGAATGGCGAATGAGCAGTTCTTC.

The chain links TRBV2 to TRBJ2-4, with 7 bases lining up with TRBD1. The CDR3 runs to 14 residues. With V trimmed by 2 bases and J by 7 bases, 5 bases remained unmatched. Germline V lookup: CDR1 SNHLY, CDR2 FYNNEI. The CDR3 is CASSEPTGLNIQYF. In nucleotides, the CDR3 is TGTGCCAGCAGTGAACCGACAGGGTTGAACATTCAGTACTTC. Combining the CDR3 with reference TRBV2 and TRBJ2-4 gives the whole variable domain EPEVTQTPSHQVTQMGQEVILRCVPISNHLYFYWYRQILGQKVEFLVSFYNNEISEKSEIFDDQFSVERPDGSNFTLKIRSTKLEDSAMYFCASSEPTGLNIQYFGAGTRLSVL.

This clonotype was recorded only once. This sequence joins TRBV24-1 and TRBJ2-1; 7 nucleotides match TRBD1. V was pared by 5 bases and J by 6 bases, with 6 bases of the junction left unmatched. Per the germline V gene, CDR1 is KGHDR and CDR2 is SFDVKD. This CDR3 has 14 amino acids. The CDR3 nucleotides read TGTGCCACCAGTGCCCGGACAGGAACCAATGAGCAGTTCTTC. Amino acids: CATSARTGTNEQFF.

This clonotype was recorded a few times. The CDR3 nucleotides are TGTGCCAGCACCCGGATGGGCGGAACTAGCTCCTACGAGCAGTACTTC. Translation: CASTRMGGTSSYEQYF. The V and J genes are TRBV5-4 and TRBJ2-7; possible D gene TRBD2, 5 bases. Deletions cut 6 bases from V and 0 bases from J, with 19 bases between. Per the germline V gene, CDR1 is SGHNT and CDR2 is YYREEE (reference sequence). This CDR3 contains 16 residues.

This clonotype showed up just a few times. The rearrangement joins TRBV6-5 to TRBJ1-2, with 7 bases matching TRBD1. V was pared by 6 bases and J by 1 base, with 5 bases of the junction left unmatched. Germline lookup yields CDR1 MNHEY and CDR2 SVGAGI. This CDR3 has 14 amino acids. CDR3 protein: CASRPGTVNYGYTF. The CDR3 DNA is TGTGCCAGCAGACCCGGGACAGTTAACTATGGCTACACCTTC.

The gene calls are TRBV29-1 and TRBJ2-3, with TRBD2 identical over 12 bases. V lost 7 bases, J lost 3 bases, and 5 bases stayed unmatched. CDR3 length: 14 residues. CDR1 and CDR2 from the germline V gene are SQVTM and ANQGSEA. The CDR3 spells CSARLAGGTDTQYF. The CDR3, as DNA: TGCAGCGCTAGGCTAGCGGGAGGGACAGATACGCAGTATTTT.

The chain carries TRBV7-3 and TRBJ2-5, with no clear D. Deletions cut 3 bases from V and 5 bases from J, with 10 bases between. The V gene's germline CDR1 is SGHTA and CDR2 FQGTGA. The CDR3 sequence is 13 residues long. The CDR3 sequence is CASSLNSLETQYF. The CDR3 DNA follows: TGTGCCAGCAGCTTGAACAGTCTGGAGACCCAGTACTTC. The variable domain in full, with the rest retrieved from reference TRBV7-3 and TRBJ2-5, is GAGVSQTPSNKVTEKGKYVELRCDPISGHTALYWYRQSLGQGPEFLIYFQGTGAADDSGLPNDRFFAVRPEGSVSTLKIQRTERGDSAVYLCASSLNSLETQYFGPGTRLLVL.

CDR3 sequence reads: CASSQDSGELFF. CDR3 coding DNA: TGCGCCAGCAGCCAGGACAGCGGGGAGCTGTTTTTT. This sequence joins TRBV5-1 and TRBJ2-2; D is perhaps TRBD1 (6 bases). Trimming stripped 4 bases from V and 7 bases from J, with 8 bases between. Germline CDR1 reads SGHRS; CDR2 reads YFSETQ. This CDR3 has 12 residues.

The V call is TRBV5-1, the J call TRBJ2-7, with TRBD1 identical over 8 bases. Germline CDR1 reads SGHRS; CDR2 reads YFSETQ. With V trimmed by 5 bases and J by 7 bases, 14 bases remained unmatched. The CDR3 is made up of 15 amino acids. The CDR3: CASRSDRGVSREQYF. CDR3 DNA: TGCGCCAGCAGAAGTGACAGGGGCGTTAGCCGTGAGCAGTACTTC.

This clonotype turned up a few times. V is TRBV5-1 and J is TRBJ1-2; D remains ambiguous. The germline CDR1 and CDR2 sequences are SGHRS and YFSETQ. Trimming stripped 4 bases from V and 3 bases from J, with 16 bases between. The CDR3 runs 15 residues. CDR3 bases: TGCGCCAGCAGCCCGATGACTTTTAGCTACTATGGCTACACCTTC. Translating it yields CASSPMTFSYYGYTF.

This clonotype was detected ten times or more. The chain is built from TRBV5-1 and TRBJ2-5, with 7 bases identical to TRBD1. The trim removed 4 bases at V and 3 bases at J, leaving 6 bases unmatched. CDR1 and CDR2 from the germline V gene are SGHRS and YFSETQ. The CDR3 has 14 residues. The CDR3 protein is CASSPLTGKETQYF. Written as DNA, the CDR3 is TGCGCCAGCAGCCCCTTGACAGGGAAAGAGACCCAGTACTTC.

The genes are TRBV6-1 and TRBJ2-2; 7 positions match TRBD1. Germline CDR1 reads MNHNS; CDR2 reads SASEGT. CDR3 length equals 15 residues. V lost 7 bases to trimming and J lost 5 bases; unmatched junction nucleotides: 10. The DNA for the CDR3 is TGTGCCAGCACCCAAGGACAGGCAAGAACCGGGGAGCTGTTTTTT. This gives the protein CASTQGQARTGELFF.

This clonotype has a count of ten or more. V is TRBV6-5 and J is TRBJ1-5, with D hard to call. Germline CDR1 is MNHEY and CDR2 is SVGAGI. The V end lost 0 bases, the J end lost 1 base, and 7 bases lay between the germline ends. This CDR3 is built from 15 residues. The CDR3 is CASSYSWESNQPQHF. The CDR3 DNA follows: TGTGCCAGCAGTTACTCTTGGGAAAGCAATCAGCCCCAGCATTTT.

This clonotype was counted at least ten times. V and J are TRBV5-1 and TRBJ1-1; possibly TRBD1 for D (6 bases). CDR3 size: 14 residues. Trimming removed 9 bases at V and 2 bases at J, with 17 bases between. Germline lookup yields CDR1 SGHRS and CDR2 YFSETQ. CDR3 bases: TGCGCCAAAGCATTCGGGACAAAAAACACTGAAGCTTTCTTT. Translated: CAKAFGTKNTEAFF.

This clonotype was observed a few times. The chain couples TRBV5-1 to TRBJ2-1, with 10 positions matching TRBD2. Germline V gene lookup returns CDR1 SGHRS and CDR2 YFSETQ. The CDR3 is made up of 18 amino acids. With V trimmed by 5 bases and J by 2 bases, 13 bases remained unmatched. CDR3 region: CASRPAGGPLGTYNEQFF. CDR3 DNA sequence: TGCGCCAGCAGACCAGCGGGAGGGCCATTGGGGACCTACAATGAGCAGTTCTTC. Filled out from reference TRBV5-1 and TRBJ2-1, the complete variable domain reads KAGVTQTPRYLIKTRGQQVTLSCSPISGHRSVSWYQQTPGQGLQFLFEYFSETQRNKGNFPGRFSGRQFSNSRSEMNVSTLELGDSALYLCASRPAGGPLGTYNEQFFGPGTRLTVL.

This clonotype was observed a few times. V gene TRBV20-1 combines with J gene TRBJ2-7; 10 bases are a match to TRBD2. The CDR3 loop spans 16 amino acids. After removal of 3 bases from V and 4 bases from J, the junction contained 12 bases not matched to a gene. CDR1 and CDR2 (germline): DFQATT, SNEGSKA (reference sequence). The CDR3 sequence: CSARGLLAGVSYEQYF. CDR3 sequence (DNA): TGCAGTGCTAGGGGGCTCCTAGCGGGGGTCTCGTACGAGCAGTACTTC.

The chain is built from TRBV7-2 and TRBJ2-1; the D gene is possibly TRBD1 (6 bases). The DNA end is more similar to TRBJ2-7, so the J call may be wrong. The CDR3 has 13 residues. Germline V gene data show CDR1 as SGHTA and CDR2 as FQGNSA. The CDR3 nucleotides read TGTGCCAGCAGCTTACTCAGGGGTAACGAGCAGTACGTC. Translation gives CASSLLRGNEQYV.

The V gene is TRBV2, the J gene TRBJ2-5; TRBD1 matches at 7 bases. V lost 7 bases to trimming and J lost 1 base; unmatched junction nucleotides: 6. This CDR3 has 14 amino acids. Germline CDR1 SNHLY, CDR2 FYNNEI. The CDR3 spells CASNLGTAQETQYF. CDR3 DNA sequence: TGTGCCAGCAACCTGGGGACAGCCCAAGAGACCCAGTACTTC.

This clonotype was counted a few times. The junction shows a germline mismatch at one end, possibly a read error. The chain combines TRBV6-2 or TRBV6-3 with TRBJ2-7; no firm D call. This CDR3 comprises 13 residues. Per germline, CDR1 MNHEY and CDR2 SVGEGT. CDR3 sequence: CASGYSSLYEQYF. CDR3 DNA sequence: TGTGCCAGCGGTTACTCATCCCTCTACGAGCAGTACTTC.

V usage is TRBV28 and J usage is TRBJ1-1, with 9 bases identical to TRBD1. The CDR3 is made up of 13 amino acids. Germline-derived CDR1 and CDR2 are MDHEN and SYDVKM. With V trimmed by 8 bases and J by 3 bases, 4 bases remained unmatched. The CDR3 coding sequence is TGTGCCAGCGTAGGACAGGGGTACACTGAAGCTTTCTTT. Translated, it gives CASVGQGYTEAFF.

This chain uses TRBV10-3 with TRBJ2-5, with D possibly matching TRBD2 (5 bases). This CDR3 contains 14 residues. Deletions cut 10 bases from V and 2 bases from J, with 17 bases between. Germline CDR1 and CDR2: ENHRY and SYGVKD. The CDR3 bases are TGTGCCACGTCAGGCGGGCCAGCACAAGAGACCCAGTACTTC. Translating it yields CATSGGPAQETQYF.

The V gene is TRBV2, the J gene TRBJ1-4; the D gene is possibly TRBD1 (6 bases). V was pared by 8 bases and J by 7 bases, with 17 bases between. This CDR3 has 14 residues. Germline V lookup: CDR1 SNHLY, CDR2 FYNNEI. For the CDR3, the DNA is TGTGCCAGCCATACGCAAGGGGGGCGTGAAAAACTGTTTTTT. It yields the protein CASHTQGGREKLFF.

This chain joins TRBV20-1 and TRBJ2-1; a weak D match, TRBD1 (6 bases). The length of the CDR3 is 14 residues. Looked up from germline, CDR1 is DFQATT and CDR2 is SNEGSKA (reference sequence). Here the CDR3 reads CRLGTQGYNNEQFF. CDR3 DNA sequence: TGCAGGCTGGGAACTCAGGGGTACAACAATGAGCAGTTCTTC.

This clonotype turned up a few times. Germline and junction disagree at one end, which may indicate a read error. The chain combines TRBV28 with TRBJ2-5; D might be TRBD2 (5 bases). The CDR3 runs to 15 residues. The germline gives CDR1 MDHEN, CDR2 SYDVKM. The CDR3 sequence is CTSSLAGHSKETQYF. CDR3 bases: TGTACCAGCAGTCTGGCGGGCCACTCAAAAGAGACCCAGTACTTC.

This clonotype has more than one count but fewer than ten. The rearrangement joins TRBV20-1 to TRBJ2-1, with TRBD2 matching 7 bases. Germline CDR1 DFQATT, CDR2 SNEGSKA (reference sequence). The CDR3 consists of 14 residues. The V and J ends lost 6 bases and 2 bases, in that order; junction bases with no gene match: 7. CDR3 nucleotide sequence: TGCAGTGCCACGCGGGAGACCCCCTACAATGAGCAGTTCTTC. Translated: CSATRETPYNEQFF.

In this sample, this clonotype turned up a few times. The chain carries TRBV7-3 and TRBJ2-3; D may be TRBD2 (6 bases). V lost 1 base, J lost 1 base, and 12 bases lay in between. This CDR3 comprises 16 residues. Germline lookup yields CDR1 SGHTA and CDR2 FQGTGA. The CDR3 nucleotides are TGTGCCAGCAGCTTAAGAGTTTCGGGGGGCACAGATACGCAGTATTTT. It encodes CASSLRVSGGTDTQYF.

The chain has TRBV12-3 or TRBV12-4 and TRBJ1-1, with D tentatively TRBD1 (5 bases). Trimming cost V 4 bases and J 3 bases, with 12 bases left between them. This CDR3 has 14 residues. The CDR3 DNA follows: TGTGCCAGCAGTTCTGGTGGGGGGTACACTGAAGCTTTCTTT. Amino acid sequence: CASSSGGGYTEAFF.

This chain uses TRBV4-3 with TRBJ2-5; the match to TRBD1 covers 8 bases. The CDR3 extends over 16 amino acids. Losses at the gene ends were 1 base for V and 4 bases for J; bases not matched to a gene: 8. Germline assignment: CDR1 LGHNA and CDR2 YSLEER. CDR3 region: CASSQVQGANGETQYF. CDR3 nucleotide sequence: TGCGCCAGCAGCCAAGTTCAGGGGGCGAATGGAGAGACCCAGTACTTC.

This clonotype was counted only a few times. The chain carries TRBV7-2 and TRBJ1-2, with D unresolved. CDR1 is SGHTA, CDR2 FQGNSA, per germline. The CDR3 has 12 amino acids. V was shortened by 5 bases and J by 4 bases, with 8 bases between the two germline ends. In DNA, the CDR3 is TGTGCCAGCAGCGGGAGTGGCTATGGCTACACCTTC. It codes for CASSGSGYGYTF.

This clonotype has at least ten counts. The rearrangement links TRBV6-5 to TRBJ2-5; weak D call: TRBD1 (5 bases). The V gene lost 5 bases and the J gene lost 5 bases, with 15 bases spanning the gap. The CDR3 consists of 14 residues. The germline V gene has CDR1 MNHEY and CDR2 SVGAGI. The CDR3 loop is CASSSTGARETQYF. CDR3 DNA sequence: TGTGCCAGCAGTAGCACAGGAGCCCGGGAGACCCAGTACTTC.